The clone carrying this T cell receptor beta chain was seen a handful of times. In TCRdb, the 5' RACE reads were re-called with MiXCR into one record per CDR3 protein. The top ten clones hold around 1% of a sample with just over 500,000 distinct CDR3 sequences, roughly a fifth of them seen once. The data are from a study of identical twins. V was pared by 8 bases and J by 4 bases, with 17 bases between. CDR3 length equals 15 residues. Per the germline V gene, CDR1 is MNHNS and CDR2 is SASEGT. A further study also used this sample, focusing on T cells expressing NK-cell markers. According to that study: Researchers report these clonotypes also headed the CD3+CD56-NKG2C+ fraction in several donors.

Material: CD4+ T cells sorted from blood. The sequence was obtained from a woman younger than 30 in good health. The chain has TRBV6-1 and TRBJ2-2; D assignment may be TRBD1 or TRBD2 (5 bases each). The CDR3 DNA is TGTGCCAGCCTCCAGGGACCCGCGAGCACCGGGGAGCTGTTTTTT. It specifies CASLQGPASTGELFF.